One and the same sample provided the 15 T cell receptor beta chains below, sequenced in a study of monozygotic twins with inflammatory bowel disease. TCRdb derives one entry per CDR3 protein from the 5' RACE reads, leaving out DNA. This sample's table reports 300,000 to 400,000 distinct CDR3 sequences. The sample consisted of blood. The receptor source for this set is a human donor with ulcerative colitis or Crohn's disease, or a healthy co-twin of an affected twin (not recorded which).

This sequence joins TRBV6-2 or TRBV6-3 and TRBJ1-2; TCRdb's D call of TRBD1 is untestable without DNA. The germline V gene has CDR1 MNHEY and CDR2 SVGEGT. This CDR3 contains 14 residues. The chain's CDR3 is CASSSQQGFYGYTF.

The V and J genes are TRBV5-4 and TRBJ1-1; TCRdb's D call of TRBD1 is untestable without DNA. From germline, CDR1 is SGHNT and CDR2 YYREEE (reference sequence). The CDR3 covers 14 residues. The CDR3 protein is CASSLAAGRSEAFF.

The chain carries TRBV6-5 and TRBJ1-2; there is no DNA to check the TCRdb D call of TRBD1. This CDR3 is 13 amino acids long. Looked up from germline, CDR1 is MNHEY and CDR2 is SVGAGI. This CDR3 is CASRLEFGTPNTF.

The chain has TRBV24-1 and TRBJ2-2; TCRdb's assignment of TRBD1 cannot be checked, as there is no DNA. Germline V lookup: CDR1 KGHDR, CDR2 SFDVKD. The CDR3 spans 14 residues. This CDR3 is CATTRGPNTGELFF.

This sequence joins TRBV5-6 and TRBJ2-3; TCRdb designates TRBD1, a call that cannot be tested without DNA. The CDR3 contains 16 residues. From germline, CDR1 is SGHDT and CDR2 YYEEEE. The CDR3 loop is CASTLTQGAYTDTQYF.

The chain recombines TRBV5-1 with TRBJ2-3; TCRdb names TRBD2, which stays unverified in the absence of DNA. This CDR3 region has 13 residues. The germline CDR1 and CDR2 sequences are SGHRS and YFSETQ. CDR3 loop: CASSTPPTDTQYF. Combining the CDR3 with reference TRBV5-1 and TRBJ2-3 gives the whole variable domain KAGVTQTPRYLIKTRGQQVTLSCSPISGHRSVSWYQQTPGQGLQFLFEYFSETQRNKGNFPGRFSGRQFSNSRSEMNVSTLELGDSALYLCASSTPPTDTQYFGPGTRLTVL.

The V gene is TRBV5-1, the J gene TRBJ2-3. This CDR3 is 14 amino acids long. The germline V gene has CDR1 SGHRS and CDR2 YFSETQ. The CDR3 loop reads CASSLGLFTDTQYF.

The genes are TRBV4-2 and TRBJ1-2; TCRdb calls TRBD1, which cannot be checked without DNA. The CDR3 has 16 residues. Looked up from germline, CDR1 is LGHNA and CDR2 is YNFKEQ. The CDR3 protein is CASSQDRAGELYGYTF.

V is TRBV4-1 and J is TRBJ2-7; the TCRdb call, TRBD1, lacks DNA for checking. The CDR3 has 14 residues. The germline V gene encodes CDR1 MGHRA and CDR2 YSYEKL. The CDR3 sequence: CASRQAGGAGEQYF.

The rearrangement links TRBV14 to TRBJ1-1. The CDR3 length is 14 residues. Germline CDR1 and CDR2: SGHDN and FVKESK. The CDR3 spells CASSWSGLNTEAFF.

V gene TRBV4-1 combines with J gene TRBJ2-2; TCRdb's D call, TRBD1, is unchecked because there is no DNA. The CDR3 totals 15 residues. Germline lookup yields CDR1 MGHRA and CDR2 YSYEKL. CDR3: CASSHEGAETGELFF.

CDR3 loop: CASSFGQTATNEKLFF. The chain couples TRBV5-1 to TRBJ1-4. Per the germline V gene, CDR1 is SGHRS and CDR2 is YFSETQ. The length of the CDR3 is 16 residues. The full variable domain, in which reference TRBV5-1 and TRBJ1-4 provide the parts outside the CDR3, is KAGVTQTPRYLIKTRGQQVTLSCSPISGHRSVSWYQQTPGQGLQFLFEYFSETQRNKGNFPGRFSGRQFSNSRSEMNVSTLELGDSALYLCASSFGQTATNEKLFFGSGTQLSVL.

The chain uses TRBV7-9 and TRBJ1-2. Germline V CDR1 and CDR2: SEHNR, FQNEAQ (reference sequence). The CDR3 contains 16 residues. This chain's CDR3 is CASSSQERIANYGYTF.

This chain links TRBV30 with TRBJ2-2; TCRdb designates TRBD1, a call that cannot be tested without DNA. Germline lookup yields CDR1 GTSNPN and CDR2 SVGIG (reference sequence). The CDR3 is made up of 15 amino acids. CDR3 in amino acids: CAWRGRVWGTGELFF.

The chain couples TRBV12-5 to TRBJ2-1. This CDR3 contains 11 residues. From germline, CDR1 is LGHNT and CDR2 FRNRAP. The CDR3 loop reads CANYPHNEQFF.